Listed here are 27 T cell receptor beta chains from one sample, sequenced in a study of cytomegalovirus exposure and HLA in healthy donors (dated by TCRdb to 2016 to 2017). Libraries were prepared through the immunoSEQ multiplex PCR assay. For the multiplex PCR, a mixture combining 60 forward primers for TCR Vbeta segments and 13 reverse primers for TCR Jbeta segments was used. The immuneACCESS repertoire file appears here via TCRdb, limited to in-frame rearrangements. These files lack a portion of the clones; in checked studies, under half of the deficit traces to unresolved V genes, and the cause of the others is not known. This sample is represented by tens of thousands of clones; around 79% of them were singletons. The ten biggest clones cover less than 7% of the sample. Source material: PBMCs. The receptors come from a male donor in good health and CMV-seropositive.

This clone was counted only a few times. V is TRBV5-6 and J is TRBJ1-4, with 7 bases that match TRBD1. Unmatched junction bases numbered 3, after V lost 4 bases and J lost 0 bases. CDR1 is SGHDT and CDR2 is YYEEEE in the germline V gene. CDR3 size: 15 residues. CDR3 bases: TGTGCCAGCAGCCCCAGGGGGGCAACTAATGAAAAACTGTTTTTT. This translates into CASSPRGATNEKLFF.

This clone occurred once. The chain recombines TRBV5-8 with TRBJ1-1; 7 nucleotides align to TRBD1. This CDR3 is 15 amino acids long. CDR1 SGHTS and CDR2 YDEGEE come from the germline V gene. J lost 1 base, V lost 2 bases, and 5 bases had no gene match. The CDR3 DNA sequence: TGTGCCAGCAGCTTACCAGGGGGATGGAACACTGAAGCTTTCTTT. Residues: CASSLPGGWNTEAFF. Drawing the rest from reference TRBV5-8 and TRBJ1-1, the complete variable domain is EAGVTQSPTHLIKTRGQQATLRCSPISGHTSVYWYQQALGLGLQFLLWYDEGEERNRGNFPPRFSGRQFPNYSSELNVNALELEDSALYLCASSLPGGWNTEAFFGQGTRLTVV.

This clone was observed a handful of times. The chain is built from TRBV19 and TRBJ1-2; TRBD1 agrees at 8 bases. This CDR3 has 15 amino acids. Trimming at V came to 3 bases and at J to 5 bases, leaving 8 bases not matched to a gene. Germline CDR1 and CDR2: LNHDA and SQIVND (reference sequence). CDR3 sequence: CASSMGPGGVYGYTF. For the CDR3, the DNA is TGTGCCAGTAGTATGGGCCCAGGGGGCGTTTATGGCTACACCTTC.

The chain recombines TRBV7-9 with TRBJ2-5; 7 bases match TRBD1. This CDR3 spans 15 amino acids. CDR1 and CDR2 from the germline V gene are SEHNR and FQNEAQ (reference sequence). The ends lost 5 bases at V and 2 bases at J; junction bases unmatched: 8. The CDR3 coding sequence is TGTGCCAGCAGCGAACCGGGACAGATACAAGAGACCCAGTACTTC. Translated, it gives CASSEPGQIQETQYF.

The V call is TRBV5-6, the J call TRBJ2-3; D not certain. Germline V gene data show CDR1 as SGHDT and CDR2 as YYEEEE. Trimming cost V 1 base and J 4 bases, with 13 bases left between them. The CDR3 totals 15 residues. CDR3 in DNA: TGTGCCAGCAGCTTGTACTCCGTATTCGCAGATACGCAGTATTTT. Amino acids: CASSLYSVFADTQYF.

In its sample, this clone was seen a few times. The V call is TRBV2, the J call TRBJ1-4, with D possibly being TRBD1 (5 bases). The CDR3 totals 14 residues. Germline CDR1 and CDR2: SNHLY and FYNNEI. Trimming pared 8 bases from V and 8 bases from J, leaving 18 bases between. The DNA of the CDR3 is TGTGCCAGCCAAGGAAGGCAGGGAGGCGAAAAACTGTTTTTT. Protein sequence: CASQGRQGGEKLFF.

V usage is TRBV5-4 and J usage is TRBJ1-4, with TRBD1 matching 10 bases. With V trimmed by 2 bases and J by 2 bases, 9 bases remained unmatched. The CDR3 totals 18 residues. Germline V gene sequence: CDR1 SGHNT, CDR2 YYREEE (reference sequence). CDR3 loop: CASSFGPGQGPTNEKLFF. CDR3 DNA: TGTGCCAGCAGCTTCGGTCCGGGACAGGGGCCCACTAATGAAAAACTGTTTTTT.

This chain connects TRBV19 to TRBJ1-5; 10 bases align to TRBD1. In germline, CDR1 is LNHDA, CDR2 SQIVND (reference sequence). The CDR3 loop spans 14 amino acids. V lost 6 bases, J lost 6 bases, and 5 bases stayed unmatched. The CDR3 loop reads CASRTGGVIQPQHF. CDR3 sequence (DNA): TGTGCCAGTAGGACAGGGGGCGTTATTCAGCCCCAGCATTTT.

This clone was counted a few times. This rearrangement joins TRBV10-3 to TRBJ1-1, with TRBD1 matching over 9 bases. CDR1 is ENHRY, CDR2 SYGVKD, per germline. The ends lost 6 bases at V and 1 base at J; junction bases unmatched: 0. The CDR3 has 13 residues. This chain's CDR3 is CAIRQGANTEAFF. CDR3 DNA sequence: TGTGCCATCAGACAGGGGGCGAACACTGAAGCTTTCTTT.

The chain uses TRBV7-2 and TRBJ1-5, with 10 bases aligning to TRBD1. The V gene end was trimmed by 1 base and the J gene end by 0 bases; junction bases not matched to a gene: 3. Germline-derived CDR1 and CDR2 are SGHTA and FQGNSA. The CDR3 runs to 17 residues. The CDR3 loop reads CASSLGQGASSNQPQHF. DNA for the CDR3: TGTGCCAGCAGCTTAGGACAGGGGGCAAGTAGCAATCAGCCCCAGCATTTT.

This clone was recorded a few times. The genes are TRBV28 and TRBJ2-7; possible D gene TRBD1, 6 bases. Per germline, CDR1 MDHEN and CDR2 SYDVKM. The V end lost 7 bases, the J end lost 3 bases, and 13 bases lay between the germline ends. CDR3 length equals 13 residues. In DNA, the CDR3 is TGTGCCAGCATATACAGGGCGGGCTACGAGCAGTACTTC. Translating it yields CASIYRAGYEQYF.

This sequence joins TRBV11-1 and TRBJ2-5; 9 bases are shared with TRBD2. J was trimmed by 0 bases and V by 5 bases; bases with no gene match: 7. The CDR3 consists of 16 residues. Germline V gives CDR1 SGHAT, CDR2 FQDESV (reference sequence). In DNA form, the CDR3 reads TGTGCCAGCAGCCTCCAAGCGGGGGGATACCAAGAGACCCAGTACTTC. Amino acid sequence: CASSLQAGGYQETQYF.

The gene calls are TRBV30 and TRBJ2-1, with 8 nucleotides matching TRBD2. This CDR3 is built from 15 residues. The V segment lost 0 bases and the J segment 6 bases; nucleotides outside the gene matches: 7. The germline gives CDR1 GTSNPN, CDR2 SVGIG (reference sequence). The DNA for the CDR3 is TGTGCCTGGAGTGTGGAAGCGGGAGTAATCAATGAGCAGTTCTTC. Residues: CAWSVEAGVINEQFF.

The CDR3 here is CASSIDGLETQYF. CDR3 bases: TGTGCCAGTAGTATAGACGGTTTGGAGACCCAGTACTTC. V gene TRBV19 combines with J gene TRBJ2-5; D call uncertain. V lost 0 bases to trimming and J lost 5 bases, with 7 bases between them. The CDR3 runs to 13 residues. Germline values: CDR1 LNHDA, CDR2 SQIVND (reference sequence).

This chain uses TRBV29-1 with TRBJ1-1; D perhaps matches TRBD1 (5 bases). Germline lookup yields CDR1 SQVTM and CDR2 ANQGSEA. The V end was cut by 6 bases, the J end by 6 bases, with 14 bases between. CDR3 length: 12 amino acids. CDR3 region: CSVGGAGAEAFF. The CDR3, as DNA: TGCAGCGTGGGAGGGGCAGGTGCTGAAGCTTTCTTT.

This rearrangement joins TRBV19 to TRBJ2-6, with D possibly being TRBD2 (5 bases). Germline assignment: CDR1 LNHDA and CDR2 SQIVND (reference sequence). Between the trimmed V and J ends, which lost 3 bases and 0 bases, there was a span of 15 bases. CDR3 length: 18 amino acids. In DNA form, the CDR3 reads TGTGCCAGTAGTATTGGCGGGTTACCGTCCTCTGGGGCCAACGTCCTGACTTTC. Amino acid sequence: CASSIGGLPSSGANVLTF.

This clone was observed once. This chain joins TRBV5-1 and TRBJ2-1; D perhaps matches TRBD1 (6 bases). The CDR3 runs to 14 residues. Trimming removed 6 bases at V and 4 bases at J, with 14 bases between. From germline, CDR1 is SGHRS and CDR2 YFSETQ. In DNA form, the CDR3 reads TGCGCCAGCATCGCCGGGACAAATTACAATGAGCAGTTCTTC. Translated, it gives CASIAGTNYNEQFF. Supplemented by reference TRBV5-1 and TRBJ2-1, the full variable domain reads KAGVTQTPRYLIKTRGQQVTLSCSPISGHRSVSWYQQTPGQGLQFLFEYFSETQRNKGNFPGRFSGRQFSNSRSEMNVSTLELGDSALYLCASIAGTNYNEQFFGPGTRLTVL.

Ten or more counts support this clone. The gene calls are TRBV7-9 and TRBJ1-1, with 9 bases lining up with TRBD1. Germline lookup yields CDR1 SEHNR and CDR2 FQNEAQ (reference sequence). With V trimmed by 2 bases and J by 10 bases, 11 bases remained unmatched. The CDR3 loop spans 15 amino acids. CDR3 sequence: CASSLSGGTGTGAFF. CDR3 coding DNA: TGTGCCAGCAGCTTATCGGGCGGGACAGGGACGGGAGCTTTCTTT.

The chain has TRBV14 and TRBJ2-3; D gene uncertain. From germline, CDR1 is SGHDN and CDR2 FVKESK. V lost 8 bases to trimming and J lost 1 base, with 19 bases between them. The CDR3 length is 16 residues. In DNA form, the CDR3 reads TGTGCCAGCGGCCCCCGGGTCCCCATGGGCACAGATACGCAGTATTTT. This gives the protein CASGPRVPMGTDTQYF.

CDR3 loop: CASSQEQGLSREQYF. The CDR3 DNA reads as TGCGCCAGCAGCCAAGAACAGGGGCTCTCTCGCGAGCAGTACTTC. The genes are TRBV4-1 and TRBJ2-7; TRBD1 matches at 7 bases. The ends lost 0 bases at V and 6 bases at J; junction bases unmatched: 8. The CDR3 totals 15 residues. Germline V lookup: CDR1 MGHRA, CDR2 YSYEKL.

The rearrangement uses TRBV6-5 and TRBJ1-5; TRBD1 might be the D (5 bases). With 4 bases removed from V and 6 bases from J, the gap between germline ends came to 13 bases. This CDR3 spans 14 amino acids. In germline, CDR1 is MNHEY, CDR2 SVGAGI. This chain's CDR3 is CASSFQGLFQPQHF. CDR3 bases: TGTGCCAGCAGTTTTCAGGGTCTCTTTCAGCCCCAGCATTTT.

The CDR3 loop is CASRTGGLAGYNEQFF. The CDR3 region has the DNA TGTGCCAGCAGGACCGGGGGGCTAGCGGGTTACAATGAGCAGTTCTTC. This chain uses TRBV5-4 with TRBJ2-1; 8 nucleotides align to TRBD2. There are 16 residues in the CDR3. V shed 5 bases, J shed 4 bases, and the junction held 11 bases outside the gene matches. The germline V gene has CDR1 SGHNT and CDR2 YYREEE (reference sequence).

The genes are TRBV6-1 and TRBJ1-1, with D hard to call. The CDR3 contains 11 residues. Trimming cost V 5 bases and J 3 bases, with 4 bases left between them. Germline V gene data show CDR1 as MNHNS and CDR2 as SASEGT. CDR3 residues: CASSLYTEAFF. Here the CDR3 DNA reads TGTGCCAGCAGTCTGTACACTGAAGCTTTCTTT.

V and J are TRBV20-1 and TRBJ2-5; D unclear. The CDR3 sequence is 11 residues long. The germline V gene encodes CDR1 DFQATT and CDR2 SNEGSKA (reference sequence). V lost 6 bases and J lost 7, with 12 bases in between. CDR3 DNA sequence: TGCAGTGCCACTCTCCGTATGACCCAGTACTTC. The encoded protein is CSATLRMTQYF.

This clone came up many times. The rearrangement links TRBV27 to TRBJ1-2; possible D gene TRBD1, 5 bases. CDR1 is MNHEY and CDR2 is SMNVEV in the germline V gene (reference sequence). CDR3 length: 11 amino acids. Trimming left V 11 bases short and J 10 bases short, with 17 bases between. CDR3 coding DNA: TGTGCCTCAGGCCAGGGAGGACACTACACCTTC. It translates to CASGQGGHYTF.

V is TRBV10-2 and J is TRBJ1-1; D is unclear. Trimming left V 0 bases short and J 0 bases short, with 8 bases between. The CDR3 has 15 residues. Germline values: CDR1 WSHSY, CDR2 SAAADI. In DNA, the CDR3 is TGCGCCAGCAGTGAGTCCCCGGGTTTGAACACTGAAGCTTTCTTT. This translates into CASSESPGLNTEAFF.

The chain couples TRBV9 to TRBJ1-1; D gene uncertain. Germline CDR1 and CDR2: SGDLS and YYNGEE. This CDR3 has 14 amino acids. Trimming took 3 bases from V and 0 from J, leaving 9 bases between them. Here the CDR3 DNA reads TGTGCCAGCAGCGCGCAGGTCGTGAACACTGAAGCTTTCTTT. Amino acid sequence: CASSAQVVNTEAFF.